Listed below are T cell receptor beta chains from one sample, sequenced in a study of T cell repertoires in cytomegalovirus infection. TCRdb re-derived calls from the reads in MiXCR, one entry per CDR3 protein. The table shows fewer than 900,000 distinct CDR3 sequences, with almost 30% occurring only once. These receptors lack a known antigen. Source: cultured CD8+ T cells from PBMCs, taken from culture after CMV antigen stimulation. Source of these receptors: a human donor in good health (CMV status not recorded). Some clones in this sample may be carry-over from other donors' samples. Both conserved end residues are part of each CDR3. A D gene is named only where the DNA matches it firmly. A clone size is listed for some rows: how often the clone was seen (once, few, many), or a class if it is expanded.

V: TRBV10-3; D: TRBD1; J: TRBJ2-3; size: -; CDR3: CAIAYLGDRETDTQYF; DNA: TGTGCCATCGCCTATCTCGGGGACAGGGAAACAGATACGCAGTATTTT
V: TRBV6-2/TRBV6-3; D: TRBD2; J: TRBJ2-1; size: many; CDR3: CASSSPREGGPYNEQFF; DNA: TGTGCCAGCAGTTCCCCTCGGGAGGGGGGGCCCTACAATGAGCAGTTCTTC
V: TRBV6-5; D: -; J: TRBJ2-2; size: -; CDR3: CASSSPGRVETEELFF; DNA: TGTGCCAGCAGTTCCCCCGGCAGGGTAGAAACCGAGGAGCTGTTTTTT
V: TRBV6-6; D: -; J: TRBJ1-1; size: few; CDR3: CASSLTAEGVNTEAFF; DNA: TGTGCCAGCAGTCTCACCGCGGAAGGGGTGAACACTGAAGCTTTCTTT
V: TRBV6-2/TRBV6-3; D: TRBD1; J: TRBJ2-7; size: few; CDR3: CASKGTGGYYEQYF; DNA: TGTGCCAGCAAAGGGACAGGGGGCTACTACGAGCAGTACTTC
V: TRBV11-2; D: TRBD2; J: TRBJ2-7; size: few; CDR3: CASSLADAGGYEQYF; DNA: TGTGCCAGCAGCCTCGCGGATGCGGGAGGATACGAGCAGTACTTC
V: TRBV7-2; D: -; J: TRBJ2-2; size: many; CDR3: CASSFGGRSTGELFF; DNA: TGTGCCAGCAGCTTCGGGGGGCGGTCCACCGGGGAGCTGTTTTTT
V: TRBV4-3; D: -; J: TRBJ1-4; size: -; CDR3: CASSQDQDSNEKLFF; DNA: TGCGCCAGCAGCCAAGATCAAGACAGTAATGAAAAACTGTTTTTT
V: TRBV5-1; D: -; J: TRBJ2-6; size: -; CDR3: CASSGWDSRAGANVLTF; DNA: TGCGCCAGCAGCGGCTGGGACTCCAGAGCTGGGGCCAACGTCCTGACTTTC
V: TRBV27; D: TRBD2; J: TRBJ2-4; size: -; CDR3: CASRGGSRTKNIQYF; DNA: TGTGCCAGCCGGGGGGGATCTAGGACCAAAAACATTCAGTACTTC
V: TRBV6-5; D: -; J: TRBJ2-3; size: -; CDR3: CASGYRVTDTQYF; DNA: TGTGCCAGCGGCTACAGGGTAACAGATACGCAGTATTTT
V: TRBV6-6; D: TRBD2; J: TRBJ2-1; size: few; CDR3: CASSYWGLADSYNEQFF; DNA: TGTGCCAGCAGTTACTGGGGACTAGCTGACTCCTACAATGAGCAGTTCTTC
V: TRBV28; D: -; J: TRBJ1-2; size: -; CDR3: CASSLLVATNYGYTF; DNA: TGTGCCAGCAGTTTATTAGTGGCGACTAACTATGGCTACACCTTC
V: TRBV7-6; D: -; J: TRBJ2-2; size: many; CDR3: CASSLADRELFF; DNA: TGTGCCAGCAGCCTGGCCGACCGGGAGCTGTTTTTT
V: TRBV20-1; D: TRBD2; J: TRBJ2-5; size: once; CDR3: CSARDQSRRGGRETQYF; DNA: TGCAGTGCTAGAGATCAGTCGCGGCGGGGGGGCCGAGAGACCCAGTACTTC
V: TRBV11-3; D: TRBD1; J: TRBJ2-1; size: many; CDR3: CASSFRTGGYNEQFF; DNA: TGTGCCAGCAGCTTTCGGACAGGAGGATACAATGAGCAGTTCTTC
V: TRBV12-3/TRBV12-4; D: -; J: TRBJ2-5; size: many; CDR3: CASSGQGEETQYF; DNA: TGTGCCAGCAGTGGGCAGGGCGAGGAGACCCAGTACTTC
V: TRBV27; D: TRBD1; J: TRBJ2-3; size: -; CDR3: CASSLSPQGASDTQYF; DNA: TGTGCCAGCAGCCTCTCCCCACAGGGGGCATCAGATACGCAGTATTTT
V: TRBV19; D: -; J: TRBJ1-5; size: -; CDR3: CASSLTHWSQHF; DNA: TGTGCCAGTAGTCTGACTCATTGGTCCCAGCATTTT
V: TRBV12-3/TRBV12-4; D: -; J: TRBJ2-1; size: -; CDR3: CASSLTRPYNEQFF; DNA: TGTGCCAGCAGTCTTACTAGGCCTTATAATGAGCAGTTCTTC
V: TRBV24-1; D: -; J: TRBJ1-2; size: few; CDR3: CATSDSRDLIYTF; DNA: TGTGCCACCAGTGATTCACGGGACTTAATCTACACCTTC
V: TRBV14; D: -; J: TRBJ2-5; size: few; CDR3: CASSQVESQETQYF; DNA: TGTGCCAGCAGCCAAGTGGAGTCCCAAGAGACCCAGTACTTC
V: TRBV18; D: -; J: TRBJ1-5; size: -; CDR3: CASSPQRGFNQPQHF; DNA: TGTGCCAGCTCACCACAAAGAGGTTTCAATCAGCCCCAGCATTTT
V: TRBV24-1; D: -; J: TRBJ2-1; size: -; CDR3: CATSENRYTYNEQFF; DNA: TGTGCCACCAGTGAAAACAGGTACACCTACAATGAGCAGTTCTTC
V: TRBV7-6; D: TRBD1; J: TRBJ1-2; size: few; CDR3: CASRSGTGGSYGYTF; DNA: TGTGCCAGCAGGTCCGGGACAGGGGGGTCCTATGGCTACACCTTC
V: TRBV20-1; D: TRBD1; J: TRBJ1-1; size: few; CDR3: CSASTGTAMNTEAFF; DNA: TGCAGTGCTAGCACCGGGACAGCAATGAACACTGAAGCTTTCTTT
V: TRBV7-2; D: -; J: TRBJ1-4; size: few; CDR3: CASSLNKQGMEKLFF; DNA: TGTGCCAGCAGCTTAAATAAACAGGGTATGGAAAAACTGTTTTTT
V: TRBV7-9; D: TRBD1; J: TRBJ1-2; size: few; CDR3: CASRHGAGQGLDGYTF; DNA: TGTGCCAGCAGACACGGGGCGGGACAGGGGTTAGATGGCTACACCTTC
V: TRBV27; D: TRBD1; J: TRBJ1-1; size: -; CDR3: CASSPRQGAGTEAFF; DNA: TGTGCCAGCAGTCCCCGACAGGGGGCTGGGACTGAAGCTTTCTTT
V: TRBV12-3/TRBV12-4; D: -; J: TRBJ2-3; size: few; CDR3: CASTPRWREGSADTQYF; DNA: TGTGCCAGCACCCCTCGGTGGCGGGAAGGATCAGCAGATACGCAGTATTTT
V: TRBV6-2/TRBV6-3; D: TRBD2; J: TRBJ2-3; size: -; CDR3: CASSYSERGVYTDTQYF; DNA: TGTGCCAGCAGTTACAGCGAGCGGGGGGTATACACAGATACGCAGTATTTT
V: TRBV6-6; D: -; J: TRBJ1-3; size: -; CDR3: CATTAENTIYF; DNA: TGTGCCACCACCGCAGAAAACACCATATATTTT
V: TRBV11-2; D: TRBD1; J: TRBJ1-1; size: -; CDR3: CASSRNRGGDTEAFF; DNA: TGTGCCAGCAGCCGTAACAGGGGCGGGGACACTGAAGCTTTCTTT
V: TRBV7-6; D: -; J: TRBJ1-2; size: -; CDR3: CATFGNYGYTF; DNA: TGTGCCACTTTTGGAAACTATGGCTACACCTTC
V: TRBV6-2/TRBV6-3; D: TRBD2; J: TRBJ2-7; size: -; CDR3: CASSRLNPSGGATDWAGEQYF; DNA: TGTGCCAGCAGTAGACTAAATCCTAGCGGGGGGGCTACCGATTGGGCTGGCGAGCAGTACTTC
V: TRBV5-1; D: -; J: TRBJ2-2; size: few; CDR3: CASKSGTGELFF; DNA: TGCGCCAGCAAATCTGGCACCGGGGAGCTGTTTTTT
V: TRBV7-2; D: -; J: TRBJ1-1; size: many; CDR3: CASSLGPNYEAFF; DNA: TGTGCCAGCAGCTTAGGACCTAATTATGAAGCTTTCTTT
V: TRBV5-4; D: TRBD1; J: TRBJ1-1; size: few; CDR3: CASRTGLGNTEAFF; DNA: TGTGCCAGCAGGACAGGGTTAGGGAACACTGAAGCTTTCTTT
V: TRBV6-8; D: -; J: TRBJ1-2; size: -; CDR3: CASSYSTQGNSISYTF; DNA: TGTGCCAGCAGTTACTCCACCCAGGGGAACAGCATTAGCTACACCTTC
V: TRBV27; D: -; J: TRBJ2-3; size: few; CDR3: CASSFPFGDTQYF; DNA: TGTGCCAGCAGTTTTCCTTTTGGAGATACGCAGTATTTT
V: TRBV15; D: TRBD2; J: TRBJ2-3; size: once; CDR3: CATSTGTTPSTDTQYF; DNA: TGTGCCACCAGCACCGGGACTACCCCTAGCACAGATACGCAGTATTTT
V: TRBV6-2/TRBV6-3; D: TRBD2; J: TRBJ2-5; size: -; CDR3: CASSYPLAAQETQYF; DNA: TGTGCCAGCAGTTACCCTCTAGCGGCTCAAGAGACCCAGTACTTC
V: TRBV6-2/TRBV6-3; D: -; J: TRBJ2-2; size: -; CDR3: CASAPQAGTGELFF; DNA: TGTGCCAGCGCCCCACAGGCGGGCACCGGGGAGCTGTTTTTT
V: TRBV5-1; D: -; J: TRBJ1-2; size: -; CDR3: CASSLAAGVRGYTF; DNA: TGCGCCAGCAGCTTAGCAGCGGGGGTTCGGGGCTACACCTTC
V: TRBV6-5; D: -; J: TRBJ2-7; size: -; CDR3: CASSYSKGLDRYF; DNA: TGTGCCAGCAGTTACTCGAAGGGGTTGGATAGGTACTTC
V: TRBV7-9; D: -; J: TRBJ2-1; size: few; CDR3: CASSKPRSNEQFF; DNA: TGTGCCAGCAGCAAGCCCAGGAGCAATGAGCAGTTCTTC
V: TRBV20-1; D: TRBD1; J: TRBJ2-2; size: few; CDR3: CSARTGADTGELFF; DNA: TGCAGTGCAAGGACAGGGGCGGACACCGGGGAGCTGTTTTTT
V: TRBV6-6; D: -; J: TRBJ1-1; size: few; CDR3: CASSYSRDNYEAFF; DNA: TGTGCCAGCAGTTACTCGAGGGACAACTATGAAGCTTTCTTT
V: TRBV5-5; D: -; J: TRBJ2-7; size: -; CDR3: CASSFPDYYEQYF; DNA: TGTGCCAGCAGCTTCCCAGACTACTACGAGCAGTACTTC
V: TRBV20-1; D: -; J: TRBJ2-1; size: -; CDR3: CSVAVTHNEQFF; DNA: TGCAGTGTCGCGGTGACACACAATGAGCAGTTCTTC
V: TRBV12-3/TRBV12-4; D: -; J: TRBJ1-5; size: -; CDR3: CASSLGGVRPQHF; DNA: TGTGCCAGCAGTTTGGGGGGGGTAAGGCCCCAGCATTTT
V: TRBV7-9; D: TRBD1; J: TRBJ1-1; size: once; CDR3: CASSGRQGASEAFF; DNA: TGTGCCAGCAGCGGTCGACAGGGAGCCTCTGAAGCTTTCTTT
V: TRBV19; D: -; J: TRBJ1-1; size: -; CDR3: CASSIAGSNTEAFF; DNA: TGTGCCAGTAGTATCGCGGGGTCGAACACTGAAGCTTTCTTT